This TCR beta chain is drawn from a study of blood T cell repertoires in COVID-19. In its sample, this clone was seen once. V was trimmed by 8 bases and J by 0 bases, leaving 13 bases between them. Per the germline V gene, CDR1 is SEHNR and CDR2 is FQNEAQ (reference sequence). The CDR3 is 15 residues long. The assay was immunoSEQ multiplex PCR, and TCRdb's table has in-frame clones only and misses some. The sample has about 220,000 clones, roughly four fifths seen once; the top ten hold approximately 15%. The sample taken for sequencing was PBMCs or T cells enriched from blood (not recorded which). This sequence was found in a man aged 35-49 years who had recovered from COVID-19. The J gene is TRBJ2-2, the V gene TRBV7-9, with D perhaps TRBD1 (6 bases). The CDR3 nucleotides are TGTGCCAGCGGCTCACAGGGTTCGAACACCGGGGAGCTGTTTTTT. Translating it yields CASGSQGSNTGELFF.